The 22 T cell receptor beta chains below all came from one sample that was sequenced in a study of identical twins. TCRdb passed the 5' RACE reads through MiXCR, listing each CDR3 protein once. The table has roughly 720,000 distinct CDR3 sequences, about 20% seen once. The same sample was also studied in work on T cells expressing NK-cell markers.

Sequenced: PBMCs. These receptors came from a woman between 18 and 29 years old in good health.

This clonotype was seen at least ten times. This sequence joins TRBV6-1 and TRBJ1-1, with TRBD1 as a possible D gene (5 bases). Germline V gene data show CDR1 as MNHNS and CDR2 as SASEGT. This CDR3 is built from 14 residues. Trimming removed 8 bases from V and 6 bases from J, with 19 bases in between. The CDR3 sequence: CASYPPGRQAEAFF. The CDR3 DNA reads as TGTGCCAGCTACCCCCCGGGACGGCAGGCTGAAGCTTTCTTT.

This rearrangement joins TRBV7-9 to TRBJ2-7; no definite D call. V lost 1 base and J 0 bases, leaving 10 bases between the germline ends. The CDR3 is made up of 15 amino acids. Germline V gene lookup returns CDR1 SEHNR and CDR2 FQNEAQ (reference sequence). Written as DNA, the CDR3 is TGTGCCAGCAGCTTAGGGAACAGCCTCTCCTACGAGCAGTACTTC. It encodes CASSLGNSLSYEQYF.

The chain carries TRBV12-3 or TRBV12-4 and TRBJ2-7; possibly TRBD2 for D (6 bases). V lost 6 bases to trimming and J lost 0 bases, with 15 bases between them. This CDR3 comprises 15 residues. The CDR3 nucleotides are TGTGCCAGCAGCCCGACTAGTTTGAGCTCCTACGAGCAGTACTTC. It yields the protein CASSPTSLSSYEQYF.

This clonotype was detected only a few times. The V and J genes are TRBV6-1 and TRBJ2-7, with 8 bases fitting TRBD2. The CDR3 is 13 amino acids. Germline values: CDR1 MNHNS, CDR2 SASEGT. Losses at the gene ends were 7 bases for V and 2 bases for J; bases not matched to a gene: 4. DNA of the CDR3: TGTGCCAGCAAGGGACTAGGGCCCTACGAGCAGTACTTC. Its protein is CASKGLGPYEQYF.

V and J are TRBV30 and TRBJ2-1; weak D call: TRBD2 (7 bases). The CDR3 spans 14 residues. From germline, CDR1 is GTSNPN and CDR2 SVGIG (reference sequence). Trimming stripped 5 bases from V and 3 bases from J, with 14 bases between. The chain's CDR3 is CAWEGDYFYNEQFF. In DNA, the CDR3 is TGTGCCTGGGAGGGGGACTATTTCTACAATGAGCAGTTCTTC. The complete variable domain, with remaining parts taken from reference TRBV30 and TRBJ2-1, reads SQTIHQWPATLVQPVGSPLSLECTVEGTSNPNLYWYRQAAGRGLQLLFYSVGIGQISSEVPQNLSASRPQDRQFILSSKKLLLSDSGFYLCAWEGDYFYNEQFFGPGTRLTVL.

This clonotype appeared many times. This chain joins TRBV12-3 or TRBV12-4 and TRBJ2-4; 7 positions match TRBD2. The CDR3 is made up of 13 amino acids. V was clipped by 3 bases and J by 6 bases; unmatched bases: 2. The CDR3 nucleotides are TGTGCCAGCAGTTTCGGGGAGGGAAACATTCAGTACTTC. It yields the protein CASSFGEGNIQYF.

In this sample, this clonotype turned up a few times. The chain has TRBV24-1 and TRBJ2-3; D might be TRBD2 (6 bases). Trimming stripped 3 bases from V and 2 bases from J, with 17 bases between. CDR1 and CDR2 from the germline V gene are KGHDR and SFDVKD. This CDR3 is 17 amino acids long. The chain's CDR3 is CATSDQDYSGDTDTQYF. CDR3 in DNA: TGTGCCACCAGTGATCAAGACTATAGCGGAGACACAGATACGCAGTATTTT.

As DNA, the CDR3 is TGTGCCAGCAGAGATAGACTAGCGAGCACCGGGGAGCTGTTTTTT. Protein product: CASRDRLASTGELFF. This chain joins TRBV27 and TRBJ2-2; 8 nucleotides agree with TRBD2. Germline V gene sequence: CDR1 MNHEY, CDR2 SMNVEV (reference sequence). This CDR3 contains 15 residues. J lost 4 bases, V lost 6 bases, and 7 bases had no gene match.

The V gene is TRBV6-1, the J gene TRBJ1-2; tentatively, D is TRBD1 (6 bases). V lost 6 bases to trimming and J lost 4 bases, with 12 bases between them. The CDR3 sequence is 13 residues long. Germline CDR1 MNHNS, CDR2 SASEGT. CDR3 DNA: TGTGCCAGCAGAACAGGGATTTTCTATGGCTACACCTTC. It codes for CASRTGIFYGYTF.

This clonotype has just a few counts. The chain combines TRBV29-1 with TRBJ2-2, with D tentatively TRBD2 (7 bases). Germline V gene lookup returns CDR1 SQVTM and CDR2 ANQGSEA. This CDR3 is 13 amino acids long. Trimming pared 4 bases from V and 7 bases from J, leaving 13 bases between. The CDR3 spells CSVAGGRDGELFF. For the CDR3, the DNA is TGCAGCGTTGCGGGGGGCCGAGACGGGGAGCTGTTTTTT.

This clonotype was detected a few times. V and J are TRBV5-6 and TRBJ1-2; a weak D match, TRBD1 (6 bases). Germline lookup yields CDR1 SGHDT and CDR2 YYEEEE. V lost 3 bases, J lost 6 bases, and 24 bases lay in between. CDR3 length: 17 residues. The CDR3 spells CASSSPGDRLLRDGYTF. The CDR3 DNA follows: TGTGCCAGCAGCTCACCTGGCGACAGGCTCCTTCGAGATGGCTACACCTTC.

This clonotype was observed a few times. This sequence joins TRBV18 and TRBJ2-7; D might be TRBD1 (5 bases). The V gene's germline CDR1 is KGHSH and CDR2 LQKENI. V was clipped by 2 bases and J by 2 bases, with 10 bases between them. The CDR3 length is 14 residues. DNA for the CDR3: TGTGCCAGCTCACCAGGGGCAGGAACCTACGAGCAGTACTTC. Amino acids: CASSPGAGTYEQYF.

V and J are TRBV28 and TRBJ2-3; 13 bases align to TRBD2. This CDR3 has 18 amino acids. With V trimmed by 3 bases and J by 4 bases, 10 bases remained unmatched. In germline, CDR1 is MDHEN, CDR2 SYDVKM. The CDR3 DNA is TGTGCCAGCAGTTTCCCGCTTCGACTAGCGGGGGGAGCAGATACGCAGTATTTT. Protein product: CASSFPLRLAGGADTQYF.

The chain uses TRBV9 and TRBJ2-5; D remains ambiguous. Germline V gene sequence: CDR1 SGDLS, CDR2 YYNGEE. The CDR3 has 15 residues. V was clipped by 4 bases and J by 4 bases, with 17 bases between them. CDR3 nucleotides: TGTGCCAGCAGCCCCGCCGCGCCTCCGAGAGAGACCCAGTACTTC. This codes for CASSPAAPPRETQYF.

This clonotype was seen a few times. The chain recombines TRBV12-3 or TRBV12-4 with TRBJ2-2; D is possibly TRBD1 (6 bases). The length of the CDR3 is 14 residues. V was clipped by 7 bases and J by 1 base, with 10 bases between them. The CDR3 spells CASNSGQNTGELFF. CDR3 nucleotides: TGTGCCAGCAATTCGGGACAGAACACCGGGGAGCTGTTTTTT.

In DNA form, the CDR3 reads TGCGCCAGCAGCTTCGAACCCTCCCGGGGCAAAAACATTCAGTACTTC. Protein sequence: CASSFEPSRGKNIQYF. The chain employs TRBV5-1 and TRBJ2-4; D might be TRBD2 (5 bases). Between the trimmed V and J ends, which lost 2 bases and 3 bases, there was a span of 15 bases. Germline V gives CDR1 SGHRS, CDR2 YFSETQ. The CDR3 is 16 residues long.

CDR3 protein: CASRNSLQVQETQYF. CDR3 in DNA: TGTGCCAGCAGGAACAGTCTACAGGTCCAAGAGACCCAGTACTTC. J is TRBJ2-5 and V is TRBV11-3, with TRBD1 as a possible D gene (5 bases). Trimming removed 6 bases from V and 1 base from J, with 15 bases in between. Germline CDR1 is SGHNT and CDR2 is YENEEA. This CDR3 has 15 residues.

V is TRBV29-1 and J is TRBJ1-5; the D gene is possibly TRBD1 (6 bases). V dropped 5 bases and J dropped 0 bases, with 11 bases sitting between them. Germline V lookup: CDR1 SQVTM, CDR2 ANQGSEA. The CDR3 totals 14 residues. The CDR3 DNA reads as TGCAGCGTTCAGGCAGGGGATAGCAATCAGCCCCAGCATTTT. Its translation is CSVQAGDSNQPQHF.

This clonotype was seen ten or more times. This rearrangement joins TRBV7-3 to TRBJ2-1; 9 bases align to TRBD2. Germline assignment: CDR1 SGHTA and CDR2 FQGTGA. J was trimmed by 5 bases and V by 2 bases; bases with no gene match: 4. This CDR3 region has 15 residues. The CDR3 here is CASSLLAGGNNEQFF. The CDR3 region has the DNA TGTGCCAGCAGCTTATTGGCGGGGGGGAACAATGAGCAGTTCTTC.

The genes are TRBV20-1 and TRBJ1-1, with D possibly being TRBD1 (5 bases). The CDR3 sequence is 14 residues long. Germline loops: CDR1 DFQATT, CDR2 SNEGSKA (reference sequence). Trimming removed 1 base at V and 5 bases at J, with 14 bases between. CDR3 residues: CSARVRGGLTEAFF. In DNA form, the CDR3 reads TGCAGTGCTAGAGTACGGGGGGGTTTGACTGAAGCTTTCTTT.

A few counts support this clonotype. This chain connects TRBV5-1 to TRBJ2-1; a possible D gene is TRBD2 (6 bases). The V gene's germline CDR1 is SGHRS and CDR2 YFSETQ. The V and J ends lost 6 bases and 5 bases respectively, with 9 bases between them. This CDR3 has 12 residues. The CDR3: CASKEGNNEQFF. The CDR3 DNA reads TGCGCCAGCAAGGAGGGTAACAATGAGCAGTTCTTC.

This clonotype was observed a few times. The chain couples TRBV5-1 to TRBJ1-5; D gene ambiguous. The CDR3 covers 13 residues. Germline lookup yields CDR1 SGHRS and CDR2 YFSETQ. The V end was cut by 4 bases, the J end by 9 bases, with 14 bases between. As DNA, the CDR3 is TGCGCCAGCAGCCTGGCCGGGGAAACGCCCCAGCATTTT. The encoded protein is CASSLAGETPQHF.